Given below is one T cell receptor beta chain in context. Its antigen is as yet unknown. The CDR3 spans 12 residues. The V and J ends lost 6 bases and 4 bases respectively, with 9 bases between them. Germline V gene lookup returns CDR1 LNHDA and CDR2 SQIVND (reference sequence). Clones were sequenced by immunoSEQ multiplex PCR, and TCRdb holds only the in-frame ones, with some missing. There are 150,000 or so clones in the sample; about nine tenths occur only once, and 3.8% lies in the top ten. This sample is part of a study of T cell responses to AZD1222 COVID-19 vaccine. Study-wide findings and caveats: The span of vaccine-associated CD4 TCRs extended across spike, with dominance at 160-218 and 743-854. Baseline seropositivity occurred in only 5 to 7 AZD1222 recipients. Vaccination with two AZD1222 doses was followed by a rise in Spike-specific TCR breadth and depth. Possibly, clonal diversity was underestimated; donors were largely white British and included more females.

The sample here was peripheral blood, taken 28 days after the second AZD1222 dose. The sequence derives from an adult who received the AZD1222 COVID-19 vaccine. The chain employs TRBV19 and TRBJ1-2, with D perhaps TRBD1 (5 bases). This chain's CDR3 is CASRAGTYGYTF. In nucleotides, the CDR3 is TGTGCCAGTAGAGCGGGGACCTATGGCTACACCTTC.